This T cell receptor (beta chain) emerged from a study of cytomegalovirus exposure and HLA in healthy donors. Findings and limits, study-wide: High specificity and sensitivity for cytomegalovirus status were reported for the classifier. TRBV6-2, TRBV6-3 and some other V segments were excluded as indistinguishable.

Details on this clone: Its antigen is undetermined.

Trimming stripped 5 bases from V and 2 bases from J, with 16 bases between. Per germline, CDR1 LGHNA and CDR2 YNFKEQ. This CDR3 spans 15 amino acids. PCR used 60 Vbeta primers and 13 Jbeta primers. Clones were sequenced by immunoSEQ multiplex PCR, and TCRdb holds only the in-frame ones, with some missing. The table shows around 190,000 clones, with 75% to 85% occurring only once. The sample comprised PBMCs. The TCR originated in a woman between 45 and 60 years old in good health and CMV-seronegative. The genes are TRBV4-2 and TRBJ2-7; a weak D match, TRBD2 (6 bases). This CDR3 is CASSSGLGGTYEQYF. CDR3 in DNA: TGTGCCAGCAGCTCTGGACTCGGAGGGACCTACGAGCAGTACTTC.